The 23 T cell receptor beta chains listed next were all sequenced from one sample in a study of T cell responses to AZD1222 COVID-19 vaccine. Sequenced by immunoSEQ multiplex PCR; TCRdb stores in-frame clones only, minus some. The repertoire holds roughly 180,000 clones, with almost 95% as singletons. Sequenced material: peripheral blood, taken on day 0 of AZD1222 vaccination. The source of these receptors is an adult in good health.

This sequence joins TRBV30 and TRBJ1-4; maybe TRBD1 (6 bases). CDR3 length equals 16 residues. V lost 1 base and J lost 4, with 16 bases in between. From germline, CDR1 is GTSNPN and CDR2 SVGIG (reference sequence). CDR3 sequence reads: CAWSDSDRWDNEKLFF. The CDR3 DNA reads as TGTGCCTGGAGTGATTCTGACAGGTGGGATAATGAAAAACTGTTTTTT.

This clone was counted once. The chain is built from TRBV5-1 and TRBJ1-2, with D possibly matching TRBD1 (6 bases). Trimming shortened V by 4 bases and J by 5 bases, and 15 bases separated the two germline ends. CDR1 is SGHRS, CDR2 YFSETQ, per germline. The CDR3 sequence is 14 residues long. The CDR3 DNA is TGCGCCAGCAGCCCGGGACAAAGTGGGTATGGCTACACCTTC. Amino acids: CASSPGQSGYGYTF.

This rearrangement joins TRBV5-1 to TRBJ2-3; tentative D call: TRBD1 (6 bases). Germline V gives CDR1 SGHRS, CDR2 YFSETQ. The CDR3 consists of 13 residues. Trimming took 5 bases from V and 3 from J, leaving 10 bases between them. CDR3: CASRETGTDTQYF. CDR3 in DNA: TGCGCCAGCAGGGAGACAGGTACAGATACGCAGTATTTT.

The rearrangement uses TRBV9 and TRBJ1-6; no firm D call. The germline gives CDR1 SGDLS, CDR2 YYNGEE. The CDR3 consists of 13 residues. V gave up 0 bases and J gave up 8 bases, with 6 bases separating them. The CDR3 is CASSVVTDSPLHF. CDR3 DNA sequence: TGTGCCAGCAGCGTAGTGACGGATTCACCCCTCCACTTT.

This chain links TRBV30 with TRBJ1-2, with TRBD1 as a possible D gene (6 bases). Looked up from germline, CDR1 is GTSNPN and CDR2 is SVGIG (reference sequence). The CDR3 has 16 residues. Trimming stripped 0 bases from V and 4 bases from J, with 18 bases between. The CDR3 sequence is CAWSVPTGWDSYGYTF. The CDR3 nucleotides are TGTGCCTGGAGTGTACCCACAGGGTGGGACTCCTATGGCTACACCTTC.

This chain joins TRBV2 and TRBJ2-5; the match to TRBD2 covers 8 bases. Looked up from germline, CDR1 is SNHLY and CDR2 is FYNNEI. V gave up 7 bases and J gave up 5 bases; unmatched junction bases: 6. The CDR3 extends over 13 amino acids. The CDR3 region is CASKSPGGETQYF. The CDR3 DNA reads as TGTGCCAGCAAGTCGCCGGGAGGGGAGACCCAGTACTTC.

This clone was seen only once. This specimen includes other DNA sequences encoding the same CDR3. CDR3 sequence reads: CASSFRVATEAFF. The DNA of the CDR3 is TGCGCCAGCAGCTTCAGGGTCGCAACTGAAGCTTTCTTT. The rearrangement uses TRBV5-1 and TRBJ1-1; perhaps TRBD1 as D (5 bases). Germline CDR1 SGHRS, CDR2 YFSETQ. Between the trimmed V and J ends, which lost 2 bases and 5 bases, there was a span of 10 bases. The CDR3 extends over 13 amino acids.

The chain recombines TRBV19 with TRBJ1-1; no clear D gene. V shed 5 bases and J shed 1 base, with 11 bases lying between them. This CDR3 contains 14 residues. Germline V gene lookup returns CDR1 LNHDA and CDR2 SQIVND (reference sequence). The CDR3 loop is CASSPGGENTEAFF. Here the CDR3 DNA reads TGTGCCAGTAGTCCAGGTGGAGAGAACACTGAAGCTTTCTTT.

The CDR3 nucleotides read TGTGCCTGGAGTGCGTCCAGGGCCAACGTCCTGACTTTC. Its translation: CAWSASRANVLTF. The chain couples TRBV30 to TRBJ2-6; D is unresolved. Germline V CDR1 and CDR2: GTSNPN, SVGIG (reference sequence). This CDR3 region has 13 residues. Between the trimmed V and J ends, which lost 1 base and 5 bases, there was a span of 6 bases.

The V call is TRBV7-9, the J call TRBJ1-1; maybe TRBD1 (6 bases). The CDR3 runs 14 residues. Trimming stripped 4 bases from V and 1 base from J, with 10 bases between. CDR1 SEHNR and CDR2 FQNEAQ come from the germline V gene (reference sequence). The CDR3 is CASSSDSQNTEAFF. The CDR3 region has the DNA TGTGCCAGCAGCTCGGACAGCCAGAACACTGAAGCTTTCTTT.

The rearrangement links TRBV7-2 to TRBJ2-7; 10 nucleotides line up with TRBD2. Germline CDR1 SGHTA, CDR2 FQGNSA. The CDR3 runs 16 residues. V was pared by 0 bases and J by 2 bases, with 4 bases of the junction left unmatched. The CDR3 DNA follows: TGTGCCAGCAGCTTAGCCCCTAGCGGGAGTACCTACGAGCAGTACTTC. As protein: CASSLAPSGSTYEQYF.

The chain uses TRBV3-1 (or the pseudogene TRBV3-2) and TRBJ1-2; 7 positions match TRBD1. The germline V gene has CDR1 LGHDT and CDR2 YNNKEL (reference sequence). The J segment lost 2 bases and the V segment lost 0 bases, leaving 6 bases of the junction unmatched. This CDR3 contains 16 residues. As DNA, the CDR3 is TGTGCCAGCAGCCAAGAAGTTGGGACAGCGAACTATGGCTACACCTTC. It is translated as CASSQEVGTANYGYTF.

The chain uses TRBV19 and TRBJ1-3; no firm D call. In germline, CDR1 is LNHDA, CDR2 SQIVND (reference sequence). Trimming took off 3 bases at V and 3 bases at J, with 6 bases between the two ends. The CDR3 consists of 13 residues. The CDR3 is CASSIFRGNTIYF. In DNA form, the CDR3 reads TGTGCCAGTAGTATCTTCCGTGGAAACACCATATATTTT.

The chain combines TRBV14 with TRBJ2-5; 9 nucleotides align to TRBD1. V lost 0 bases, J lost 5 bases, and 10 bases stayed unmatched. This CDR3 comprises 17 residues. Germline V gene sequence: CDR1 SGHDN, CDR2 FVKESK. The CDR3 spells CASSQDLPGQGWETQYF. The CDR3 DNA sequence: TGTGCCAGCAGCCAAGATCTTCCGGGACAGGGATGGGAGACCCAGTACTTC.

This sequence joins TRBV6-5 and TRBJ2-2; the match to TRBD2 covers 7 bases. Germline CDR1 is MNHEY and CDR2 is SVGAGI. V gave up 6 bases and J gave up 5 bases; unmatched junction bases: 9. The CDR3 consists of 15 residues. This CDR3 is CASRSGVAVTGELFF. The CDR3 nucleotides read TGTGCCAGCAGAAGCGGGGTTGCGGTTACCGGGGAGCTGTTTTTT.

The J gene is TRBJ2-2, the V gene TRBV6-1; TRBD1 matches at 9 bases. This CDR3 region has 16 residues. CDR1 is MNHNS, CDR2 SASEGT, per germline. The trim removed 3 bases at V and 5 bases at J, leaving 7 bases unmatched. The CDR3 sequence: CASSDLTGQGTGELFF. Here the CDR3 DNA reads TGTGCCAGCAGTGATTTAACGGGACAGGGAACCGGGGAGCTGTTTTTT.

The rearrangement uses TRBV12-3 or TRBV12-4 and TRBJ1-1, with 7 bases fitting TRBD1. This CDR3 spans 13 amino acids. V lost 6 bases, J lost 2 bases, and 3 bases stayed unmatched. The CDR3 nucleotides read TGTGCCAGCAGGAGGACAGGAAACACTGAAGCTTTCTTT. Translation gives CASRRTGNTEAFF.

About this clone itself: The junction shows a germline mismatch at one end, possibly a read error. The chain is built from TRBV7-7 and TRBJ2-1; D is tentatively TRBD1 or TRBD2 (5 bases each). This CDR3 has 13 amino acids. Per germline, CDR1 SSHAT and CDR2 FNYEAQ (reference sequence). The CDR3: CASSSRGGNEQFF. Written as DNA, the CDR3 is TGTGCTAGCAGCTCCCGTGGGGGCAATGAGCAGTTCTTC.

This chain links TRBV9 with TRBJ1-4; tentatively, D is TRBD1 (5 bases). Germline CDR1 reads SGDLS; CDR2 reads YYNGEE. Trimming cost V 6 bases and J 4 bases, with 16 bases left between them. The CDR3 covers 15 residues. CDR3: CASNSRGRSNEKLFF. The CDR3 DNA reads as TGTGCCAGCAACAGTCGGGGACGGAGTAATGAAAAACTGTTTTTT.

The chain recombines TRBV28 with TRBJ1-2, with TRBD1 matching 7 bases. The ends lost 5 bases at V and 6 bases at J; junction bases unmatched: 9. Per the germline V gene, CDR1 is MDHEN and CDR2 is SYDVKM. This CDR3 region has 14 residues. CDR3 in amino acids: CASSIYRGDDGYTF. The CDR3 DNA reads as TGTGCCAGCAGTATATACAGGGGAGATGATGGCTACACCTTC.

The chain has TRBV9 and TRBJ2-3, with TRBD2 identical over 8 bases. The CDR3 is 14 residues long. Unmatched junction bases numbered 11, after V lost 3 bases and J lost 11 bases. The germline gives CDR1 SGDLS, CDR2 YYNGEE. CDR3 sequence: CASSESGRGSEQYF. DNA of the CDR3: TGTGCCAGCAGCGAAAGCGGGAGAGGGTCTGAGCAGTATTTT.

The rearrangement uses TRBV6-5 and TRBJ2-7; a possible D gene is TRBD2 (6 bases). CDR1 and CDR2 from the germline V gene are MNHEY and SVGAGI. V was trimmed by 4 bases and J by 7 bases, leaving 17 bases between them. The CDR3 spans 14 residues. DNA for the CDR3: TGTGCCAGCAGTTCCGGGACGGTAGGAGGGGAGCAGTACTTC. It yields the protein CASSSGTVGGEQYF.

This clone was detected a few times. The rearrangement uses TRBV6-5 and TRBJ1-6; a weak D match, TRBD1 (5 bases). Per the germline V gene, CDR1 is MNHEY and CDR2 is SVGAGI. V lost 2 bases and J lost 8, with 7 bases in between. This CDR3 comprises 13 residues. For the CDR3, the DNA is TGTGCCAGCAGTTACAGGGACTATTCACCCCTCCACTTT. Encoded protein: CASSYRDYSPLHF.